This TCR beta chain was sequenced in a study of post-analysis software for immune sequencing data (dated by TCRdb to 2013 to 2016). In the study overall: Recorded disease courses included relapsing-remitting, secondary progressive and progressive-relapsing multiple sclerosis, with some patients lacking subtype annotation. A subset of samples was prepared in parallel using single-end sample barcoding, then pooled and co-amplified after Illumina adapter ligation. The multiple sclerosis patient repertoires were compared with more than 9 previously published healthy control repertoires from donors aged about 6 to 26 years. Study-wide findings and limitations: Patients showed significantly higher frequencies than controls for several TRBV segments, among them TRBV5-6, TRBV5-1 and TRBV20-1. The multiple sclerosis patient group was slightly younger than the control group. Multiple sclerosis patients had significantly lower normalized Chao1 diversity than controls, a result that suggests substantial peripheral T-cell clonal expansion. Direct clustering with F measure revealed strong co-clustering of samples prepared in the same batch, which led to a batch-effect correction.

From cysteine to phenylalanine, the CDR3 is 17 amino acids long. The retained sequence is limited to the CDR3, 51 bases, with the frame set at the first base. V is reduced by 2 bases and J by 4 bases, leaving a spacing of 20 bases between them. CDR1 and CDR2, per the germline V gene (reference sequence), are MNHEY and SMNVEV. To demonstrate the VDJtools post-analysis software, the study profiled TCR beta repertoires from the peripheral blood of under 15 young patients with multiple sclerosis. The multiple sclerosis patients were children and adolescents between about 6 and 16 years of age. Turning to this clonotype: The antigen it recognizes is unknown. No per-base quality is available; no much larger clone lies one base away.

Library prep was done by PCR. The data were produced on an Illumina HiSeq 2500. To reduce PCR and sequencing biases, unique molecular identifiers were built into the TCR beta cDNA libraries. Per 1 to 10 million input T cells, some 500,000 cDNA molecules were obtained, such that each molecule approximated one T cell. The same protocol used for the earlier healthy control dataset was applied to prepare and sequence the patient libraries. Samples belonging to the same batch were prepared together, multiplexed and sequenced on a shared HiSeq lane. In the original analysis: Raw barcoded reads were processed with MIGEC, and single-read molecular identifier groups were discarded before consensus assembly and CDR3 extraction. Clonotype tables were post-analysed with VDJtools, and diversity was normalized by down-sampling all datasets to the smallest sample size. To correct batch-related cross-sample contamination, repertoire overlap clustering matched CDR3 amino acid sequences but not nucleotide sequences. TCRdb ran its own pipeline on the public reads, namely fastp trimming at Q25 and MiXCR clone calling, and kept in-frame beta chains. Each CDR3 protein gets just one entry, which takes the most common genes and DNA from the rows behind it. The V and J calls and clone size are TCRdb's, not the authors'. Within this sample are approximately 770,000 distinct CDR3 sequences, with approximately 44% of them counted one time only. Approximately 4.4% of the sample comes from the top ten.

The chain was built from TRBV27 and TRBJ1-2; the D gene is possibly TRBD1, with 6 bases matching. The clonotype comes from a girl between 10 and 17 years old with multiple sclerosis. The sample was blood. The DNA reads as follows: TGTGCCAGCAGTTTAATCCCAGTTCGGGCAGGGGCCTATGGCTACACCTTC. Its amino acids are CASSLIPVRAGAYGYTF.